Listed below are T cell receptor beta chains from one sample, sequenced in a study of early T cells in non-severe SARS-CoV-2 infection. TCRdb reanalysed the 5' RACE reads using MiXCR and keeps one entry per CDR3 protein. The sample records over 45,000 distinct CDR3 sequences, over 9.5% being singletons. The sequenced sample was whole blood. These receptors originate from an adult who was a healthcare worker with PCR-confirmed SARS-CoV-2 infection or an uninfected control (not recorded which). The CDR3 runs from the conserved cysteine through the conserved F or W. The D gene is left open where the match is weak. The size of a clone is reported for some rows only, either as once, few or many, or as a class for expanded clones.

v_gene	d_gene	abundance	len	j_gene	CDR3aa	CDR3nt
TRBV2	-	many	14	TRBJ1-6	CASSEAAGQSPVHF	TGTGCCAGCAGTGAAGCGGCAGGCCAGAGTCCCGTCCACTTT
TRBV20-1	TRBD2	few	16	TRBJ2-3	CSAGKIGTSPTDTQYF	TGCAGTGCTGGTAAAATCGGGACTAGCCCCACAGATACGCAGTATTTT
TRBV19	TRBD1	many	13	TRBJ1-5	CASSGQANQPQHF	TGTGCCAGTAGTGGACAGGCCAATCAGCCCCAGCATTTT
TRBV5-1	-	many	15	TRBJ2-6	CASSLDPSGANVLTF	TGCGCCAGCAGCTTGGATCCCTCTGGGGCCAACGTCCTGACTTTC
TRBV6-5	TRBD2	few	16	TRBJ2-3	CASRPLAGGVWDTQYF	TGTGCCAGCAGACCACTAGCGGGAGGGGTATGGGATACGCAGTATTTT
TRBV24-1	-	-	15	TRBJ1-5	CATSVGQGLNQPQHF	TGTGCCACCAGTGTGGGGCAGGGGCTCAATCAGCCCCAGCATTTT
TRBV5-4	-	few	16	TRBJ2-1	CASTLPGLGVHNEQFF	TGTGCCAGCACCCTCCCAGGCCTGGGGGTCCACAATGAGCAGTTCTTC
TRBV5-1	TRBD1	-	15	TRBJ2-3	CASSLTGGYTDTQYF	TGCGCCAGCAGCTTGACAGGGGGCTACACAGATACGCAGTATTTT
TRBV20-1	-	many	12	TRBJ1-1	CSAELLNTEAFF	TGCAGTGCTGAGCTACTGAACACTGAAGCTTTCTTT
TRBV19	-	-	15	TRBJ2-1	CASSIGKTGWNEQFF	TGTGCCAGTAGTATAGGGAAAACAGGGTGGAATGAGCAGTTCTTC
TRBV4-2	TRBD1	-	17	TRBJ1-2	CASSGRTGDREPFGYTF	TGTGCCAGCAGCGGGCGAACCGGGGACAGGGAACCGTTTGGCTACACCTTC
TRBV18	TRBD2	many	19	TRBJ2-1	CASSPPRESGRVSYNEQFF	TGTGCCAGCTCACCCCCACGGGAGAGCGGGAGGGTATCCTACAATGAGCAGTTCTTC